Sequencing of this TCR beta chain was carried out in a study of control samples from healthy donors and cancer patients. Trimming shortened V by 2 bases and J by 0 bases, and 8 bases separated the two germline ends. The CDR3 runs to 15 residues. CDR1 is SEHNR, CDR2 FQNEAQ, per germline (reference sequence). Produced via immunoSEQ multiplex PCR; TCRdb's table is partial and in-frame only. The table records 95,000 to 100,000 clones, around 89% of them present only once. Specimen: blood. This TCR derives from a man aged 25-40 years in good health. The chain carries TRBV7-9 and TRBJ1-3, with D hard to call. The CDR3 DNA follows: TGTGCCAGCAGCTTAAGTCAGATCTCTGGAAACACCATATATTTT. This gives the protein CASSLSQISGNTIYF.